These 14 T cell receptor beta chains share one sample of origin, sequenced in a study of blood T cell repertoires in COVID-19. Method: immunoSEQ multiplex PCR; TCRdb's copy keeps in-frame clones and lacks some. The sample lists a few hundred thousand clones, around 89% seen once, with more than 0.8% in the top ten. Sequenced: PBMCs or T cells enriched from blood (not recorded which). The receptors here all came from a man between 18 and 35 years old who had recovered from COVID-19.

This chain uses TRBV24-1 with TRBJ2-3; 8 bases agree with TRBD1. Germline V gives CDR1 KGHDR, CDR2 SFDVKD. The CDR3 covers 13 residues. J lost 0 bases, V lost 10 bases, and 2 bases had no gene match. The CDR3 here is CATGQGSTDTQYF. CDR3 sequence (DNA): TGTGCCACAGGACAGGGAAGCACAGATACGCAGTATTTT.

This clone appeared a few times. The chain recombines TRBV7-6 with TRBJ2-5; 9 bases are a match to TRBD2. The CDR3 is 16 residues long. CDR1 and CDR2 (germline): SGHVS, FNYEAQ. V shed 5 bases and J 5 bases; nucleotides not matched to a gene: 12. The DNA of the CDR3 is TGTGCCAGCAGCCCCTTGAATGCGGGAGGGCCGGAGACCCAGTACTTC. Translated, it gives CASSPLNAGGPETQYF.

The chain uses TRBV3-1 (or the pseudogene TRBV3-2) and TRBJ1-5; D is unclear. The CDR3 length is 13 residues. V lost 5 bases, J lost 5 bases, and 10 bases lay in between. CDR1 LGHDT and CDR2 YNNKEL come from the germline V gene (reference sequence). The CDR3 nucleotides read TGTGCCAGCAGCAAGACTCTAGATCAGCCCCAGCATTTT. It specifies CASSKTLDQPQHF.

The sample holds a few counts of this clone. The gene calls are TRBV19 and TRBJ1-1; 7 bases line up with TRBD1. V lost 6 bases and J lost 8; bases outside the gene matches: 6. The CDR3 extends over 12 amino acids. Germline V gene sequence: CDR1 LNHDA, CDR2 SQIVND (reference sequence). This CDR3 is CASRRQGWEAFF. The CDR3, as DNA: TGTGCCAGTAGGAGACAGGGTTGGGAAGCTTTCTTT.

The chain combines TRBV9 with TRBJ1-5; D is unresolved. Germline V gene lookup returns CDR1 SGDLS and CDR2 YYNGEE. V lost 0 bases and J 5 bases, leaving 6 bases between the germline ends. This CDR3 comprises 13 residues. In DNA form, the CDR3 reads TGTGCCAGCAGCGTAGATGAGGATCAGCCCCAGCATTTT. This sequence encodes CASSVDEDQPQHF.

The J gene is TRBJ1-1, the V gene TRBV2; no reliable D call. The germline gives CDR1 SNHLY, CDR2 FYNNEI. The CDR3 has 14 amino acids. Between the trimmed V and J ends, which lost 1 base and 3 bases, there was a span of 9 bases. The CDR3 sequence is CASSEGASYTEAFF. CDR3 bases: TGTGCCAGCAGTGAAGGGGCTTCGTACACTGAAGCTTTCTTT. Looking up the rest from reference TRBV2 and TRBJ1-1 gives the full variable domain: EPEVTQTPSHQVTQMGQEVILRCVPISNHLYFYWYRQILGQKVEFLVSFYNNEISEKSEIFDDQFSVERPDGSNFTLKIRSTKLEDSAMYFCASSEGASYTEAFFGQGTRLTVV.

V usage is TRBV18 and J usage is TRBJ2-7; TRBD1 might be the D (5 bases). Germline CDR1 is KGHSH and CDR2 is LQKENI. The CDR3 has 15 amino acids. V gave up 2 bases and J gave up 5 bases, with 16 bases separating them. The CDR3 sequence is CASSPAAQGLHEQYF. For the CDR3, the DNA is TGTGCCAGCTCACCAGCTGCTCAGGGTCTCCACGAGCAGTACTTC.

This chain uses TRBV9 with TRBJ2-1, with 10 bases lining up with TRBD2. This CDR3 region has 15 residues. From germline, CDR1 is SGDLS and CDR2 YYNGEE. The V segment lost 3 bases and the J segment 15 bases; nucleotides outside the gene matches: 15. CDR3 sequence reads: CASSGGPEQRGGLFF. The DNA for the CDR3 is TGTGCCAGCAGCGGAGGGCCCGAGCAGCGGGGGGGTCTGTTCTTC.

This chain joins TRBV6-5 and TRBJ1-1; no firm D call. Germline CDR1 MNHEY, CDR2 SVGAGI. V shed 6 bases and J shed 1 base, with 9 bases lying between them. The CDR3 is 13 amino acids. CDR3 bases: TGTGCCAGCAGCTTTAGCCAGAACACTGAAGCTTTCTTT. It translates to CASSFSQNTEAFF.

The chain combines TRBV7-9 with TRBJ2-5; TRBD2 aligns across 11 bases. CDR1 is SEHNR and CDR2 is FQNEAQ in the germline V gene (reference sequence). The CDR3 loop spans 18 amino acids. V trimming: 0 bases; J trimming: 4 bases; junction bases outside the gene matches: 10. CDR3 loop: CASSLAVMGTSGRETQYF. The DNA of the CDR3 is TGTGCCAGCAGCTTAGCGGTGATGGGGACTAGCGGTAGAGAGACCCAGTACTTC.

V usage is TRBV11-2 and J usage is TRBJ2-3; D is perhaps TRBD2 (6 bases). V was trimmed by 0 bases and J by 4 bases, leaving 8 bases between them. In germline, CDR1 is SGHAT, CDR2 FQNNGV. The CDR3 spans 14 residues. The chain's CDR3 is CASSLDAGPDTQYF. In DNA, the CDR3 is TGTGCCAGCAGCTTAGATGCGGGGCCAGATACGCAGTATTTT.

This rearrangement joins TRBV9 to TRBJ2-1; 7 bases are shared with TRBD2. This CDR3 contains 15 residues. V lost 1 base to trimming and J lost 3 bases; unmatched junction nucleotides: 4. CDR1 is SGDLS and CDR2 is YYNGEE in the germline V gene. DNA for the CDR3: TGTGCCAGCAGCGTATCTAGCGGTAACTACAATGAGCAGTTCTTC. Protein: CASSVSSGNYNEQFF.

The rearrangement links TRBV13 to TRBJ1-2; 8 bases map to TRBD1. The V gene's germline CDR1 is PRHDT and CDR2 FYEKMQ (reference sequence). V lost 5 bases to trimming and J lost 6 bases; unmatched junction nucleotides: 8. The CDR3 consists of 14 residues. CDR3 bases: TGTGCCAGCAGCCTACATGGACAGGGCAATGGCTACACCTTC. Translating it yields CASSLHGQGNGYTF.

This clone was observed a few times. This chain uses TRBV14 with TRBJ2-7; 8 nucleotides align to TRBD2. The CDR3 extends over 14 amino acids. The junction had 4 bases not matched to a gene; V was cut back by 4 bases and J by 2 bases. From germline, CDR1 is SGHDN and CDR2 FVKESK. CDR3 in DNA: TGTGCCAGCAGCCTGGCGGGAGGCCCCTACGAGCAGTACTTC. Its translation: CASSLAGGPYEQYF.